This entry lists 20 T cell receptor beta chains sequenced from one sample in a study of blood T cell repertoires in COVID-19 (dated by TCRdb to the early 2020s). Receptor libraries were prepared by the immunoSEQ multiplex PCR assay. The table was pulled from immuneACCESS by TCRdb, which kept in-frame rearrangements only. Such tables lose some clones; where checked, under half of the loss comes from unresolved V genes, and the rest has no known cause. This sample comprises hundreds of thousands of clones, about 90% of them detected only once. The ten top clones hold 1.5% to 2% of the sample. The sequencing sample was made of PBMCs or T cells enriched from blood (not recorded which). These receptors originate from a woman between 18 and 29 years old who had recovered from COVID-19.

The chain uses TRBV2 and TRBJ2-5; 9 bases agree with TRBD2. This CDR3 spans 15 amino acids. Looked up from germline, CDR1 is SNHLY and CDR2 is FYNNEI. The ends lost 6 bases at V and 5 bases at J; junction bases unmatched: 10. Here the CDR3 reads CASSQLSGSTETQYF. As DNA, the CDR3 is TGTGCCAGCAGCCAACTTAGCGGGAGTACTGAGACCCAGTACTTC.

The rearrangement joins TRBV5-6 to TRBJ1-5, with a tentative D call TRBD1 (5 bases). Trimming pared 1 base from V and 0 bases from J, leaving 11 bases between. This CDR3 is 16 amino acids long. The germline V gene has CDR1 SGHDT and CDR2 YYEEEE. The CDR3 protein is CASSLLSTASNQPQHF. In nucleotides, the CDR3 is TGTGCCAGCAGCTTGTTGTCGACAGCTAGCAATCAGCCCCAGCATTTT.

This clone turned up a few times. This chain links TRBV7-2 with TRBJ1-1, with a possible D match to TRBD1 (6 bases). The CDR3 contains 14 residues. V lost 5 bases, J lost 10 bases, and 20 bases lay in between. Germline CDR1 and CDR2: SGHTA and FQGNSA. CDR3 residues: CASSPDRDNLGAFF. Here the CDR3 DNA reads TGTGCCAGCAGCCCAGACCGGGACAACCTGGGAGCTTTCTTT.

The chain couples TRBV11-3 to TRBJ1-1; D gene uncertain. CDR1 is SGHNT and CDR2 is YENEEA in the germline V gene. Between the trimmed V and J ends, which lost 3 bases and 8 bases, there was a span of 7 bases. This CDR3 spans 11 amino acids. CDR3 bases: TGTGCCAGCAGCTTGAGGGCAGAAGCTTTCTTT. Translation gives CASSLRAEAFF. Looking up the rest from reference TRBV11-3 and TRBJ1-1 gives the full variable domain: EAGVVQSPRYKIIEKKQPVAFWCNPISGHNTLYWYLQNLGQGPELLIRYENEEAVDDSQLPKDRFSAERLKGVDSTLKIQPAELGDSAVYLCASSLRAEAFFGQGTRLTVV.

J is TRBJ1-1 and V is TRBV12-3 or TRBV12-4; D might be TRBD1 (6 bases). The CDR3 has 13 residues. The V gene lost 6 bases and the J gene lost 0 bases, with 8 bases spanning the gap. The CDR3 loop reads CASSRTVNTEAFF. CDR3 nucleotides: TGTGCCAGCAGCCGGACAGTGAACACTGAAGCTTTCTTT.

CDR3 region: CAISQRGQGMGNGYTF. CDR3 DNA sequence: TGTGCCATCAGCCAAAGGGGACAGGGGATGGGTAATGGCTACACCTTC. The chain combines TRBV10-3 with TRBJ1-2; 10 positions match TRBD1. The CDR3 runs 16 residues. The V gene's germline CDR1 is ENHRY and CDR2 SYGVKD. V was clipped by 6 bases and J by 6 bases; unmatched bases: 13.

V is TRBV11-2 and J is TRBJ1-2; 7 bases line up with TRBD1. The V and J ends lost 2 bases and 4 bases, in that order; junction bases with no gene match: 10. The CDR3 extends over 16 amino acids. Germline V lookup: CDR1 SGHAT, CDR2 FQNNGV. The CDR3 nucleotides read TGTGCCAGCAGCTTAAAAAGTGGGACAGAAACCTATGGCTACACCTTC. Its translation: CASSLKSGTETYGYTF.

The gene calls are TRBV9 and TRBJ2-1; 7 positions match TRBD1. Germline V gene data show CDR1 as SGDLS and CDR2 as YYNGEE. The trim removed 1 base at V and 4 bases at J, leaving 5 bases unmatched. This CDR3 has 15 residues. The CDR3 spells CASSVFGTDYNEQFF. DNA for the CDR3: TGTGCCAGCAGCGTATTCGGGACAGATTACAATGAGCAGTTCTTC.

The chain has TRBV19 and TRBJ2-2; D is unresolved. The CDR3 extends over 14 amino acids. V was cut by 6 bases and J by 6 bases, with 14 bases left in between. CDR1 LNHDA and CDR2 SQIVND come from the germline V gene (reference sequence). CDR3 protein: CASSPTPGAGELFF. The CDR3 DNA follows: TGTGCCAGTAGCCCCACGCCCGGTGCCGGGGAGCTGTTTTTT. The complete variable domain, with remaining parts taken from reference TRBV19 and TRBJ2-2, reads DGGITQSPKYLFRKEGQNVTLSCEQNLNHDAMYWYRQDPGQGLRLIYYSQIVNDFQKGDIAEGYSVSREKKESFPLTVTSAQKNPTAFYLCASSPTPGAGELFFGEGSRLTVL.

The chain couples TRBV18 to TRBJ1-1; D remains ambiguous. Germline V gene data show CDR1 as KGHSH and CDR2 as LQKENI. The CDR3 sequence is 13 residues long. Trimming cost V 6 bases and J 8 bases, with 16 bases left between them. The CDR3 bases are TGTGCCAGCTCGGGGTCGCGGGCTCTAGAAGCTTTCTTT. This encodes CASSGSRALEAFF.

This chain joins TRBV18 and TRBJ1-5; no definite D call. Trimming cost V 6 bases and J 4 bases, with 10 bases left between them. Looked up from germline, CDR1 is KGHSH and CDR2 is LQKENI. The CDR3 extends over 13 amino acids. The CDR3 DNA reads as TGTGCCAGCTCGCTTACTTCTAATCAGCCCCAGCATTTT. It encodes CASSLTSNQPQHF.

The chain links TRBV4-1 to TRBJ2-3; 10 nucleotides line up with TRBD2. Losses at the gene ends were 2 bases for V and 4 bases for J; bases not matched to a gene: 3. Germline CDR1 reads MGHRA; CDR2 reads YSYEKL. This CDR3 is 15 amino acids long. The CDR3 sequence: CASSQRGTSADTQYF. The CDR3 DNA is TGCGCCAGCAGCCAACGGGGGACTAGCGCAGATACGCAGTATTTT.

This chain links TRBV7-9 with TRBJ1-1; D may be TRBD1 (6 bases). This CDR3 is 14 amino acids long. CDR1 is SEHNR and CDR2 is FQNEAQ in the germline V gene (reference sequence). With 1 base removed from V and 0 bases from J, the gap between germline ends came to 6 bases. The CDR3 spells CASSLEGVNTEAFF. The DNA of the CDR3 is TGTGCCAGCAGCTTAGAGGGGGTGAACACTGAAGCTTTCTTT.

Worth noting for this clone: This CDR3 is also generated by other DNA sequences in the sample. V usage is TRBV15 and J usage is TRBJ1-2, with D maybe TRBD1 (5 bases). V was pared by 1 base and J by 8 bases, with 11 bases between. Germline CDR1 is LNHNV and CDR2 is YYDKDF (reference sequence). The CDR3 sequence is 13 residues long. The CDR3, as DNA: TGTGCCACCAGCAGAGGCCAGGGCTACGGCTACACCTTC. Translated, it gives CATSRGQGYGYTF.

V and J are TRBV9 and TRBJ1-1; 7 positions match TRBD1. The germline gives CDR1 SGDLS, CDR2 YYNGEE. The CDR3 covers 16 residues. The V and J ends lost 0 bases and 3 bases, in that order; junction bases with no gene match: 8. For the CDR3, the DNA is TGTGCCAGCAGCGTAGCTGCACAGGGGTGGGACACTGAAGCTTTCTTT. It encodes CASSVAAQGWDTEAFF.

CDR3 protein: CASSDLLAGGGETQYF. CDR3 DNA: TGTGCCAGCAGCGACCTACTAGCGGGAGGCGGTGAGACCCAGTACTTC. This chain uses TRBV2 with TRBJ2-5; 12 nucleotides align to TRBD2. Trimming at V came to 6 bases and at J to 5 bases, leaving 10 bases not matched to a gene. The CDR3 extends over 16 amino acids. Germline CDR1 SNHLY, CDR2 FYNNEI. Full variable domain (remainder filled in from reference TRBV2 and TRBJ2-5): EPEVTQTPSHQVTQMGQEVILRCVPISNHLYFYWYRQILGQKVEFLVSFYNNEISEKSEIFDDQFSVERPDGSNFTLKIRSTKLEDSAMYFCASSDLLAGGGETQYFGPGTRLLVL.

The chain recombines TRBV7-9 with TRBJ1-2; D possibly corresponds to TRBD1 (6 bases). This CDR3 comprises 16 residues. V was cut by 2 bases and J by 4 bases, with 17 bases left in between. CDR1 and CDR2 from the germline V gene are SEHNR and FQNEAQ (reference sequence). CDR3: CASSLTSGVRLYGYTF. In DNA, the CDR3 is TGTGCCAGCAGCTTAACTTCAGGGGTCCGGCTCTATGGCTACACCTTC.

The chain couples TRBV11-3 to TRBJ1-2, with TRBD1 matching over 8 bases. After removal of 6 bases from V and 8 bases from J, the junction contained 8 bases not matched to a gene. CDR1 and CDR2 (germline): SGHNT, YENEEA. There are 13 residues in the CDR3. The CDR3, as DNA: TGTGCCAGCAGTCCCGACAGGGGCGGAGGCTACACCTTC. It yields the protein CASSPDRGGGYTF.

The chain joins TRBV5-4 to TRBJ2-5; 10 nucleotides match TRBD2. CDR1 and CDR2 from the germline V gene are SGHNT and YYREEE (reference sequence). After removal of 4 bases from V and 1 base from J, the junction contained 4 bases not matched to a gene. CDR3 size: 15 residues. Here the CDR3 reads CASSPGTSAQETQYF. The CDR3 coding sequence is TGTGCCAGCAGCCCCGGGACTAGCGCCCAAGAGACCCAGTACTTC.

This chain connects TRBV7-9 to TRBJ1-2; maybe TRBD1 (5 bases). Germline CDR1 reads SEHNR; CDR2 reads FQNEAQ (reference sequence). V lost 6 bases to trimming and J lost 6 bases, with 11 bases between them. CDR3 length equals 12 residues. DNA for the CDR3: TGTGCCAGCAGACGCCCGACAGATGGCTACACCTTC. It translates to CASRRPTDGYTF.